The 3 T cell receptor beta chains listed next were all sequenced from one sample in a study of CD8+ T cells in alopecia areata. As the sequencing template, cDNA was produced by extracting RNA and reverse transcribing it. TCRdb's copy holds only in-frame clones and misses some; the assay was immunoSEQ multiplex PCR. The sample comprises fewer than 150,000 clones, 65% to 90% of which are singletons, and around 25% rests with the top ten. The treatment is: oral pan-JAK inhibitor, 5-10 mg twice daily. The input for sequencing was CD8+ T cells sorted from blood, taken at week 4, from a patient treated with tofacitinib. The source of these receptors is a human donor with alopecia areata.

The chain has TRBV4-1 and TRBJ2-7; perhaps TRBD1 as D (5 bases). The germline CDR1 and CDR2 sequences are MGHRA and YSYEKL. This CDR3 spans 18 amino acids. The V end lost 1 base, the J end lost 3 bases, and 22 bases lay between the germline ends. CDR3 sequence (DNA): TGCGCCAGCAGCCAAGGGCTCAGGGTCCGAACTATAGACTACGAGCAGTACTTC. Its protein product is CASSQGLRVRTIDYEQYF.

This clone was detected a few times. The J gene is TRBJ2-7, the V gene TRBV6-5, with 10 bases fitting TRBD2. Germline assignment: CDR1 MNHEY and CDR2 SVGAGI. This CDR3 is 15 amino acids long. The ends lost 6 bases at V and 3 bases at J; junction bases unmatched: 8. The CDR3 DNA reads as TGTGCCAGCAGCCCGGGACTAGCGCCACGCTACGAGCAGTACTTC. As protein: CASSPGLAPRYEQYF.

The CDR3 DNA reads as TGTGCCAGCAGTTGGCGGGGCACAGATACGCAGTATTTT. This gives the protein CASSWRGTDTQYF. This chain links TRBV2 with TRBJ2-3, with D possibly TRBD2 on 5 matching bases. Trimming removed 5 bases at V and 1 base at J, with 7 bases between. The CDR3 extends over 13 amino acids. Germline CDR1 and CDR2: SNHLY and FYNNEI.